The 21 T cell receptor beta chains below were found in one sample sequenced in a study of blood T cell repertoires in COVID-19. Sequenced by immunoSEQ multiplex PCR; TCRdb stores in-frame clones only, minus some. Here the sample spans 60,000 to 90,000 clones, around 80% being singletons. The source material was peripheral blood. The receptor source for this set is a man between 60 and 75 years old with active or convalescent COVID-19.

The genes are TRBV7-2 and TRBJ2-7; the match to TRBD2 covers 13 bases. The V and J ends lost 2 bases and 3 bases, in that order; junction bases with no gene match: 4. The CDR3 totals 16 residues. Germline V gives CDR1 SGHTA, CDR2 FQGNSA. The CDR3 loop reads CASSLTRTSGGYEQYF. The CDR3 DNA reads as TGTGCCAGCAGCTTAACGCGGACTAGCGGGGGCTACGAGCAGTACTTC.

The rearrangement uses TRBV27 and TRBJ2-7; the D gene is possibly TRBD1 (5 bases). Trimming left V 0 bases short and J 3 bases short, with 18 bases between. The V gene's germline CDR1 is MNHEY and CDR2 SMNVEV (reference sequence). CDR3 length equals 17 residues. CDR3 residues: CASSLSGRQTEYYEQYF. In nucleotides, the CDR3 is TGTGCCAGCAGTTTATCCGGTCGACAGACCGAGTACTACGAGCAGTACTTC.

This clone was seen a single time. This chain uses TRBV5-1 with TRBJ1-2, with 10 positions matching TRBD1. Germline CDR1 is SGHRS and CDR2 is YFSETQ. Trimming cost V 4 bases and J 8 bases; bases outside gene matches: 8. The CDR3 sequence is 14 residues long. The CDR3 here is CASSEGQGFEGYTF. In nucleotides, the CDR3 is TGCGCCAGCAGCGAGGGACAGGGGTTCGAGGGCTACACCTTC.

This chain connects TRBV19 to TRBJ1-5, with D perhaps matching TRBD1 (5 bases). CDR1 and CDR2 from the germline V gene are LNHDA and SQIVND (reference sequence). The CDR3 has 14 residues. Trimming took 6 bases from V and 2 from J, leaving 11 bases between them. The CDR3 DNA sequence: TGTGCCAGTAGGATGATCAGGGGCAATCAGCCCCAGCATTTT. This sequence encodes CASRMIRGNQPQHF.

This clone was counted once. As DNA, the CDR3 is TGTGCCAGCAGTTCCACGCGGGGGGGAGGCACCGGGGAGCTGTTTTTT. It yields the protein CASSSTRGGGTGELFF. The rearrangement links TRBV27 to TRBJ2-2; 9 positions agree with TRBD2. CDR1 and CDR2 (germline): MNHEY, SMNVEV (reference sequence). This CDR3 spans 16 amino acids. V lost 4 bases, J lost 4 bases, and 7 bases stayed unmatched.

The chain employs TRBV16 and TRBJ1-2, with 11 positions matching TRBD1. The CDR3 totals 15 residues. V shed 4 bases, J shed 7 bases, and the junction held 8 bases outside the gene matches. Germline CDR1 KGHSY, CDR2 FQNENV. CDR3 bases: TGTGCCAGCAGCCCCCGGACAGGGGGCTCCCGTGGCTACACCTTC. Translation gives CASSPRTGGSRGYTF.

As DNA, the CDR3 is TGCGCCAGCAGCCCCCAGACTAGCGGCACAGATACGCAGTATTTT. It is translated as CASSPQTSGTDTQYF. This chain connects TRBV5-1 to TRBJ2-3; the match to TRBD2 covers 8 bases. Germline V CDR1 and CDR2: SGHRS, YFSETQ. The V and J ends lost 4 bases and 1 base, in that order; junction bases with no gene match: 5. The CDR3 spans 15 residues.

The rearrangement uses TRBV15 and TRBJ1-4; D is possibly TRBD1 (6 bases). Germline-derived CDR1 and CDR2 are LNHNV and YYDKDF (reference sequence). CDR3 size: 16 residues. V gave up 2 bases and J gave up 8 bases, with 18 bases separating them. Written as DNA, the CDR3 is TGTGCCACCAGCAGACAATATCCGGGACAAGGAGAAAAACTGTTTTTT. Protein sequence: CATSRQYPGQGEKLFF.

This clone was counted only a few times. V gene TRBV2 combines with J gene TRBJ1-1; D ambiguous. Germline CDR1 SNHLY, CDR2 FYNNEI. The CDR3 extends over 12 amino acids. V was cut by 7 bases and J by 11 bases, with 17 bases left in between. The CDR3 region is CASKSTLRWAFF. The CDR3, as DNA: TGTGCCAGCAAGAGTACCTTGAGGTGGGCTTTCTTT.

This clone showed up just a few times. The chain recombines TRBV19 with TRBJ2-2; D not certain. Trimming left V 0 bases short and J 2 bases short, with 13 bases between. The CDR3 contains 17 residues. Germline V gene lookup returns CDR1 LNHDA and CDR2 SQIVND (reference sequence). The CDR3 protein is CASSIDSRTPNTGELFF. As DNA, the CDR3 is TGTGCCAGTAGTATAGATAGCAGAACCCCTAACACCGGGGAGCTGTTTTTT. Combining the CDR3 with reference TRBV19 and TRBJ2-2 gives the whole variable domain DGGITQSPKYLFRKEGQNVTLSCEQNLNHDAMYWYRQDPGQGLRLIYYSQIVNDFQKGDIAEGYSVSREKKESFPLTVTSAQKNPTAFYLCASSIDSRTPNTGELFFGEGSRLTVL.

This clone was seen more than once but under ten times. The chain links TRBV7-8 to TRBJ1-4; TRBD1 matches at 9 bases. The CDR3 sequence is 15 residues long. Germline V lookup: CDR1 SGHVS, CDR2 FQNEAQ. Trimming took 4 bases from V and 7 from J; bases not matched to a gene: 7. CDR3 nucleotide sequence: TGTGCCAGCAGCTCGAGAAGGACAGGGGCTGAAAAACTGTTTTTT. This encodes CASSSRRTGAEKLFF.

CDR3 sequence reads: CASSDGGAYNEQFF. CDR3 in DNA: TGTGCCAGCAGCGACGGGGGGGCATATAATGAGCAGTTCTTC. The V call is TRBV9, the J call TRBJ2-1; 8 bases line up with TRBD2. The length of the CDR3 is 14 residues. V gave up 3 bases and J gave up 7 bases; unmatched junction bases: 6. Germline V gene data show CDR1 as SGDLS and CDR2 as YYNGEE.

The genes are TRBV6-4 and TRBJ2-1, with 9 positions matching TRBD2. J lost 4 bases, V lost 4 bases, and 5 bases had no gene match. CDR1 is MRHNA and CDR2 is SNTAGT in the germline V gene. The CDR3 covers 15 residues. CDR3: CASSAGLAGYNEQFF. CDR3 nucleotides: TGTGCCAGCAGTGCAGGGCTAGCGGGGTACAATGAGCAGTTCTTC.

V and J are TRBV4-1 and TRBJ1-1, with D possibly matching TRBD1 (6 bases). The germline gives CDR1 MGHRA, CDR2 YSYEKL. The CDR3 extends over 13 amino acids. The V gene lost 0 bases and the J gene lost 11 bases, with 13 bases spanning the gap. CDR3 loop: CASSQDTLTGAFF. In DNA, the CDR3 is TGCGCCAGCAGCCAAGACACCCTTACAGGGGCTTTCTTT.

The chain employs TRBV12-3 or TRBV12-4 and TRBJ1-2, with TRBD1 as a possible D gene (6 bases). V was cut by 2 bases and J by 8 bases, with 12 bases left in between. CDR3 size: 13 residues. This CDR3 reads CASSLTGTRGYTF. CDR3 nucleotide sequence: TGTGCCAGCAGTTTAACCGGGACAAGGGGCTACACCTTC.

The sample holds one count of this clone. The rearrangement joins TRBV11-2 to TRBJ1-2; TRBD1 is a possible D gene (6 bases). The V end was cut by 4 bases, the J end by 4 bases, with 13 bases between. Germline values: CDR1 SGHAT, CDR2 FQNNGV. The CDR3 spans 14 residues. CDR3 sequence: CASSSGAWVYGYTF. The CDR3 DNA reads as TGTGCCAGCAGCTCAGGGGCTTGGGTCTATGGCTACACCTTC.

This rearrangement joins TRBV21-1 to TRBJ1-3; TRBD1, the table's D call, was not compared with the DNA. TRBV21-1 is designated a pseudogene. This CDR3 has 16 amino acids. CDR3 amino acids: CASFHDRDSSGNTIYF. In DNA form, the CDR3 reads TGTGCCAGCTTTCACGACCGGGACAGCTCTGGAAACACCATATATTTT.

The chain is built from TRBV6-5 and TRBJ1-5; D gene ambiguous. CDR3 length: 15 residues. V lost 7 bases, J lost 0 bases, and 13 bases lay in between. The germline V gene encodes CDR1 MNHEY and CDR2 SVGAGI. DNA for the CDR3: TGTGCCAGCATGGTCAGTGCCAATAGCAATCAGCCCCAGCATTTT. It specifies CASMVSANSNQPQHF.

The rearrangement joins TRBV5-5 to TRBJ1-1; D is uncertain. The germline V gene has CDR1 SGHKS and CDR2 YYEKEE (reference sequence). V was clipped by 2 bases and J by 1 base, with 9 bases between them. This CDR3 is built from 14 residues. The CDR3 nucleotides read TGTGCCAGCAGCTTAGGAGGGCCGAACACTGAAGCTTTCTTT. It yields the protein CASSLGGPNTEAFF.

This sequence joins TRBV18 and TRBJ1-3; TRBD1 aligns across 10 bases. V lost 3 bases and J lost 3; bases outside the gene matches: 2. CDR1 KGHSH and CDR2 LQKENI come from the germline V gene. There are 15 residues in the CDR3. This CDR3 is CASSPGTGVGNTIYF. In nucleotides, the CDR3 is TGTGCCAGCTCACCCGGGACAGGGGTTGGAAACACCATATATTTT.

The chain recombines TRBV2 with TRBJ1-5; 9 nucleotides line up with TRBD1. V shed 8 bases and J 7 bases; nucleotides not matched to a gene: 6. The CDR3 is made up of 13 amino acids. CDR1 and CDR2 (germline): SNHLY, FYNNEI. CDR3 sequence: CASGGTGHQPQHF. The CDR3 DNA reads TGTGCCAGCGGGGGGACAGGGCACCAGCCCCAGCATTTT.